The source of this T cell receptor (beta chain) is a study of human T cells and chemical hapten exposure. In TCRdb, the RACE reads were re-called with MiXCR into one record per CDR3 protein. The sample includes under 200,000 distinct CDR3 sequences, about 14% of them seen just once. This clonotype was found many times. The CDR3 totals 12 residues. Germline lookup yields CDR1 ENHRY and CDR2 SYGVKD. V shed 6 bases and J shed 1 base, with 3 bases lying between them. As for time point: patch test 1, 2 weeks after DPC sensitization. Treatment here: therapeutic diphenylcyclopropenone sensitization with weekly scalp DPC.

The sequencing used whole blood, collected in connection with sensitization to the hapten diphenylcyclopropenone (DPC). This sequence joins TRBV10-3 and TRBJ2-2; no clear D gene. The clonotype originates from a woman in her twenties or thirties with alopecia areata. Some clones in this sample may be carry-over from other donors' samples. The CDR3 DNA reads TGTGCCATCAGACAGAACACCGGGGAGCTGTTTTTT. Translated, it gives CAIRQNTGELFF.